The 29 T cell receptor beta chains in this list originate from one sample, sequenced in a study of blood T cells in healthy people across ages. Primed by a sample-barcoded 5' primer and a J-beta primer mix, a second PCR proceeded for 7 to 11 cycles. TCRdb ran MiXCR on the 5' RACE reads and lists one entry per CDR3 protein. The table shows about 970,000 distinct CDR3 sequences, with 51% occurring only once. Sequenced input: blood. The receptors were gathered from a woman aged 55 to 70 in good health.

This clonotype was seen only a few times. The V call is TRBV29-1, the J call TRBJ2-7; possibly TRBD1 for D (6 bases). The ends were cut back, 7 bases at V and 7 bases at J, with 11 bases in the middle. CDR3 length equals 10 residues. Looked up from germline, CDR1 is SQVTM and CDR2 is ANQGSEA. DNA of the CDR3: TGCAGCGCCAGCGACAGGGAGCAGTACTTC. It specifies CSASDREQYF.

About this clonotype: Germline and junction disagree at one end, which may indicate a read error. The chain recombines TRBV28 with TRBJ2-7; possibly TRBD2 for D (6 bases). CDR1 is MDHEN, CDR2 SYDVKM, per germline. CDR3 size: 15 residues. CDR3 sequence (DNA): TGTGCCAGCAGTTTTCCCGGGAGCCGCTCCTACGAGCTGTACTTC. Translated, it gives CASSFPGSRSYELYF.

As concerns this clonotype: The junction departs from the called germline gene at one end, perhaps through a read error. The chain links TRBV28 to TRBJ2-6, with D uncertain. The germline CDR1 and CDR2 sequences are MDHEN and SYDVKM. This CDR3 has 15 residues. CDR3 sequence: CASSLDFSGTNVLTF. CDR3 DNA sequence: TGTGCCAGCAGTTTAGACTTCTCTGGGACCAACGTCCTGACTTTC.

The table lists this clonotype with a count of one. The gene calls are TRBV25-1 and TRBJ2-3; perhaps TRBD1 as D (6 bases). CDR3 length: 13 residues. Per the germline V gene, CDR1 is MGHDK and CDR2 is SYGVNS. V was pared by 6 bases and J by 6 bases, with 13 bases between. CDR3 region: CASSMGALDTQYF. The CDR3 nucleotides read TGTGCCAGCAGCATGGGGGCTCTCGATACGCAGTATTTT. Full variable domain (remainder filled in from reference TRBV25-1 and TRBJ2-3): EADIYQTPRYLVIGTGKKITLECSQTMGHDKMYWYQQDPGMELHLIHYSYGVNSTEKGDLSSESTVSRIRTEHFPLTLESARPSHTSQYLCASSMGALDTQYFGPGTRLTVL.

Turning to this clonotype: This sequence may be a read error, since a much larger clone differs from it by one base. The chain links TRBV7-2 to TRBJ2-7; the D call may be TRBD1 or TRBD2 (6 bases each). The J call is uncertain, as TRBJ2-5 better fits the DNA end. Germline-derived CDR1 and CDR2 are SGHTA and FQGNSA. The CDR3 totals 12 residues. The CDR3 loop is CASSPGGRTQYF. CDR3 coding DNA: TGTGCCAGCAGCCCCGGGGGCAGGACCCAGTACTTC.

V usage is TRBV7-2 and J usage is TRBJ2-1, with D possibly being TRBD1 or TRBD2 (5 bases each). This CDR3 is built from 11 residues. Trimming stripped 5 bases from V and 13 bases from J, with 12 bases between. Germline V lookup: CDR1 SGHTA, CDR2 FQGNSA. CDR3 residues: CASSRRDGQFF. In DNA form, the CDR3 reads TGTGCCAGCAGCCGCCGGGACGGTCAGTTCTTC.

This chain uses TRBV6-6 with TRBJ2-1; 11 bases align to TRBD2. The CDR3 is 14 amino acids. The J segment lost 5 bases and the V segment lost 6 bases, leaving 3 bases of the junction unmatched. In germline, CDR1 is MNHNY, CDR2 SVGAGI (reference sequence). The CDR3, as DNA: TGTGCCAGCAGCCAACTAGCGGGAGACAATGAGCAGTTCTTC. It encodes CASSQLAGDNEQFF.

This chain connects TRBV9 to TRBJ2-1; D gene unclear. V lost 4 bases to trimming and J lost 5 bases, with 19 bases between them. The CDR3 is 16 residues long. Germline values: CDR1 SGDLS, CDR2 YYNGEE. The CDR3 nucleotides read TGTGCCAGCAGCCCCTTGGGATCGGGCATAAACAATGAGCAGTTCTTC. Encoded protein: CASSPLGSGINNEQFF. Combining the CDR3 with reference TRBV9 and TRBJ2-1 gives the whole variable domain DSGVTQTPKHLITATGQRVTLRCSPRSGDLSVYWYQQSLDQGLQFLIQYYNGEERAKGNILERFSAQQFPDLHSELNLSSLELGDSALYFCASSPLGSGINNEQFFGPGTRLTVL.

This chain connects TRBV3-1 to TRBJ1-2; D is uncertain. From germline, CDR1 is LGHDT and CDR2 YNNKEL (reference sequence). The CDR3 runs 15 residues. The V end lost 0 bases, the J end lost 5 bases, and 13 bases lay between the germline ends. CDR3 protein: CASSQDSSGSYGYTF. CDR3 in DNA: TGTGCCAGCAGCCAAGATAGTTCCGGATCGTATGGCTACACCTTC.

J is TRBJ1-2 and V is TRBV28; 8 nucleotides agree with TRBD1. CDR3 length: 15 amino acids. V gave up 2 bases and J gave up 7 bases; unmatched junction bases: 9. Germline V lookup: CDR1 MDHEN, CDR2 SYDVKM. CDR3 sequence reads: CASSLQSTGGGGYTF. As DNA, the CDR3 is TGTGCCAGCAGTTTACAATCTACAGGGGGTGGTGGCTACACCTTC.

The chain is built from TRBV28 and TRBJ2-5; no firm D call. The CDR3 is 15 amino acids. The germline V gene has CDR1 MDHEN and CDR2 SYDVKM. Trimming left V 2 bases short and J 4 bases short, with 14 bases between. This CDR3 is CASSLGSSVGETQYF. For the CDR3, the DNA is TGTGCCAGCAGTTTAGGATCGAGCGTTGGAGAGACCCAGTACTTC. The full variable domain, its missing parts supplied by reference TRBV28 and TRBJ2-5, is DVKVTQSSRYLVKRTGEKVFLECVQDMDHENMFWYRQDPGLGLRLIYFSYDVKMKEKGDIPEGYSVSREKKERFSLILESASTNQTSMYLCASSLGSSVGETQYFGPGTRLLVL.

In nucleotides, the CDR3 is TGTGCCTGCCAGCGGGAGGGTTCCACAGATACGCAGTATTTT. Encoded protein: CACQREGSTDTQYF. J is TRBJ2-3 and V is TRBV30, with 10 bases fitting TRBD2. V trimming: 6 bases; J trimming: 2 bases; junction bases outside the gene matches: 5. CDR3 size: 14 residues. CDR1 is GTSNPN, CDR2 SVGIG, per germline (reference sequence).

This clonotype came up many times. V and J are TRBV6-2 or TRBV6-3 and TRBJ2-1; either TRBD1 or TRBD2 may supply D (7 bases each). This CDR3 contains 15 residues. Trimming shortened V by 6 bases and J by 7 bases, and 19 bases separated the two germline ends. CDR1 is MNHEY, CDR2 SVGEGT, per germline. The CDR3 sequence: CASRLTGREENEQFF. For the CDR3, the DNA is TGTGCCAGCAGATTGACAGGGAGGGAGGAGAATGAGCAGTTCTTC.

V and J are TRBV20-1 and TRBJ2-3, with 12 bases matching TRBD2. Trimming at V came to 0 bases and at J to 5 bases, leaving 9 bases not matched to a gene. The germline CDR1 and CDR2 sequences are DFQATT and SNEGSKA (reference sequence). This CDR3 has 17 residues. The CDR3 bases are TGCAGTGCTAGAGACCAACTCCTAGCGGGAGGGTTAGATACGCAGTATTTT. The encoded protein is CSARDQLLAGGLDTQYF.

The V call is TRBV20-1, the J call TRBJ2-7, with D hard to call. The length of the CDR3 is 14 residues. Between the trimmed V and J ends, which lost 3 bases and 7 bases, there was a span of 19 bases. Germline V CDR1 and CDR2: DFQATT, SNEGSKA (reference sequence). CDR3 region: CSASGGVGHNEQYF. DNA of the CDR3: TGCAGTGCTAGCGGTGGGGTAGGGCACAATGAGCAGTACTTC.

V gene TRBV27 combines with J gene TRBJ2-3, with 8 bases fitting TRBD1. The CDR3 loop spans 13 amino acids. V gave up 8 bases and J gave up 6 bases; unmatched junction bases: 7. CDR1 MNHEY and CDR2 SMNVEV come from the germline V gene (reference sequence). DNA for the CDR3: TGTGCCAGCCAGGACAGGGTTTTGGATACGCAGTATTTT. Translation gives CASQDRVLDTQYF.

This clonotype was observed a single time. Given a much more abundant clone one base away, this may be a read error. V and J are TRBV6-6 and TRBJ1-2; D is unresolved. The CDR3 contains 17 residues. The V end lost 7 bases, the J end lost 0 bases, and 21 bases lay between the germline ends. Germline assignment: CDR1 MNHNY and CDR2 SVGAGI (reference sequence). The CDR3 protein is CASINPPWAQTNYGYTF. The CDR3 nucleotides are TGTGCCAGCATTAACCCTCCTTGGGCCCAGACTAACTATGGCTACACCTTC.

This clonotype was seen more than once but under ten times. V gene TRBV12-3 or TRBV12-4 combines with J gene TRBJ2-1, with 9 nucleotides matching TRBD2. This CDR3 is 14 amino acids long. J was trimmed by 7 bases and V by 8 bases; bases with no gene match: 9. The CDR3 is CASGAGLAWNEQFF. CDR3 coding DNA: TGTGCCAGCGGGGCGGGACTAGCATGGAATGAGCAGTTCTTC.

A note on this clonotype: Here the CDR3 omits its conserved ending phenylalanine or tryptophan, so a read error is the likely source. The chain's CDR3 is CASSSRGTLTYGYTL. The DNA for the CDR3 is TGTGCCAGCAGCTCCCGAGGCACGCTTACCTATGGCTACACCTTA. This chain joins TRBV7-2 and TRBJ1-2, with unresolved D. This CDR3 is built from 15 residues. Deletions cut 4 bases from V and 4 bases from J, with 16 bases between. CDR1 is SGHTA, CDR2 FQGNSA, per germline.

The V and J genes are TRBV20-1 and TRBJ2-5; possible D gene TRBD2, 5 bases. V was pared by 6 bases and J by 11 bases, with 19 bases between. The CDR3 runs to 12 residues. CDR1 DFQATT and CDR2 SNEGSKA come from the germline V gene (reference sequence). CDR3 residues: CSASGVANEQYF. The DNA of the CDR3 is TGCAGTGCCTCCGGGGTGGCGAATGAGCAGTACTTC.

CDR3 residues: CASSDLYRGHEQYF. The CDR3 bases are TGTGCCAGCAGCGACCTATACAGGGGGCACGAGCAGTACTTC. The chain has TRBV6-2 or TRBV6-3 and TRBJ2-7; 9 bases are shared with TRBD1. The CDR3 covers 14 residues. In germline, CDR1 is MNHEY, CDR2 SVGEGT. V lost 6 bases to trimming and J lost 5 bases; unmatched junction nucleotides: 8.

This clonotype was detected a few times. The genes are TRBV2 and TRBJ2-5; perhaps TRBD1 as D (5 bases). Trimming left V 6 bases short and J 3 bases short, with 17 bases between. Germline assignment: CDR1 SNHLY and CDR2 FYNNEI. The CDR3 spans 15 residues. CDR3 amino acids: CASRGIGQAKETQYF. CDR3 nucleotide sequence: TGTGCCAGCAGGGGGATAGGACAAGCGAAAGAGACCCAGTACTTC.

This clonotype was counted a few times. V gene TRBV12-3 or TRBV12-4 combines with J gene TRBJ1-5; no reliable D call. CDR3 size: 13 residues. V lost 4 bases to trimming and J lost 7 bases, with 11 bases between them. CDR3 sequence (DNA): TGTGCCAGCAGTTGGGGATATGAACAGCCCCAGCATTTT. This encodes CASSWGYEQPQHF.

This chain uses TRBV2 with TRBJ2-7; 9 positions agree with TRBD1. CDR1 is SNHLY and CDR2 is FYNNEI in the germline V gene. The CDR3 contains 15 residues. V shed 6 bases, J shed 0 bases, and the junction held 6 bases outside the gene matches. The CDR3 is CASRGDRGYSYEQYF. The CDR3, as DNA: TGTGCCAGCAGGGGAGACAGGGGGTACTCCTACGAGCAGTACTTC.

CDR3 in amino acids: CASSLAGEDGETQYF. In nucleotides, the CDR3 is TGTGCCAGCAGCTTAGCAGGGGAGGATGGAGAGACCCAGTACTTC. V usage is TRBV7-7 and J usage is TRBJ2-7; possibly TRBD2 for D (6 bases). The last part of the DNA fits TRBJ2-5 better; the J call may be wrong. The CDR3 is 15 amino acids. Germline assignment: CDR1 SSHAT and CDR2 FNYEAQ (reference sequence).

J is TRBJ2-1 and V is TRBV20-1, with a tentative D call TRBD2 (5 bases). Deletions cut 0 bases from V and 8 bases from J, with 8 bases between. Germline V CDR1 and CDR2: DFQATT, SNEGSKA (reference sequence). CDR3 size: 12 residues. The CDR3 region is CSARETSHEQFF. CDR3 DNA: TGCAGTGCTAGAGAAACTAGTCATGAGCAGTTCTTC.

This clonotype was detected a few times. Here the CDR3 DNA reads TGTGCCAGCACTGGTCTGGGACAGGGTAAATCGGAGACCCAGTACTTC. It encodes CASTGLGQGKSETQYF. V and J are TRBV25-1 and TRBJ2-5; 9 bases map to TRBD1. In germline, CDR1 is MGHDK, CDR2 SYGVNS. The CDR3 sequence is 16 residues long. With V trimmed by 7 bases and J by 5 bases, 14 bases remained unmatched.

Only a few counts were recorded for this clonotype. The chain employs TRBV7-6 and TRBJ2-1, with a tentative D call TRBD2 (6 bases). The germline gives CDR1 SGHVS, CDR2 FNYEAQ. The CDR3 loop spans 14 amino acids. Trimming removed 6 bases at V and 4 bases at J, with 13 bases between. For the CDR3, the DNA is TGTGCCAGCAGTACAGGAGCGGGTTACAATGAGCAGTTCTTC. Protein sequence: CASSTGAGYNEQFF.

Details on this clonotype: One end of the junction fails to match germline, which may point to a read error. CDR3 residues: CASSERQRTDTQYF. CDR3 sequence (DNA): TGCGCCAGCAGTGAGCGACAGCGCACCGATACGCAGTATTTT. The J gene is TRBJ2-3, the V gene TRBV10-1, with D possibly TRBD1 on 5 matching bases. CDR3 length: 14 amino acids. The V gene's germline CDR1 is WNHNN and CDR2 SYGVQD (reference sequence).